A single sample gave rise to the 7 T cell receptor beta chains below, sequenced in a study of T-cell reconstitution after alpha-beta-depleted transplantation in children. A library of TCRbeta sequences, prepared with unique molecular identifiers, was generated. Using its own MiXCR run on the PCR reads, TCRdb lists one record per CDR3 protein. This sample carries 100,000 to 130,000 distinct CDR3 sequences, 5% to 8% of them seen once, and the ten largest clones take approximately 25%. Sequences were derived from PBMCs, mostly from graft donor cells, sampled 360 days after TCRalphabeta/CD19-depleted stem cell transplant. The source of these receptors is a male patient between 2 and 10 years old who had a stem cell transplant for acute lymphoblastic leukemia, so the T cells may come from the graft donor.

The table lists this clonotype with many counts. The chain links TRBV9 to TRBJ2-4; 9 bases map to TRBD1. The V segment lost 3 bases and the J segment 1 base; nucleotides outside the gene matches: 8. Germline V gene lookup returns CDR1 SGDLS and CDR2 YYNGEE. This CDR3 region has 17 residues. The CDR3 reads CASSGTGVLEAKNIQYF. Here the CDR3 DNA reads TGTGCCAGCAGCGGGACAGGGGTTCTCGAGGCCAAAAACATTCAGTACTTC.

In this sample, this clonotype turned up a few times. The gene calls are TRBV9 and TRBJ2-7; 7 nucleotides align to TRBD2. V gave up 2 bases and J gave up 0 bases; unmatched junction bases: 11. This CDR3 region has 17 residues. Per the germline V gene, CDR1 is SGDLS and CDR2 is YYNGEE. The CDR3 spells CASSVGSGLVPSYEQYF. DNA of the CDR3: TGTGCCAGCAGCGTCGGAAGTGGACTAGTCCCCTCCTACGAGCAGTACTTC.

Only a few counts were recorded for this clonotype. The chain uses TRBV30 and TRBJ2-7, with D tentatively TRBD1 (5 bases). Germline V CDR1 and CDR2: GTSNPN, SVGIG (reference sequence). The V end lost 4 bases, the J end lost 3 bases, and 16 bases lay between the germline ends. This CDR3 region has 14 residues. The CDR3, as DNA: TGTGCCTGGAAATCCCCAGGGAAAAGCTACGAGCAGTACTTC. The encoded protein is CAWKSPGKSYEQYF.

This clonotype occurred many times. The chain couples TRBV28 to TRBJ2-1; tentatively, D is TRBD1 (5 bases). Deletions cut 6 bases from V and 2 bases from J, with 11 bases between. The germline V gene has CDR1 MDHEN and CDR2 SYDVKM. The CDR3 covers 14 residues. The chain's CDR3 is CASRTDYPYNEQFF. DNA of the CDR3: TGTGCCAGCAGGACAGATTACCCCTACAATGAGCAGTTCTTC.

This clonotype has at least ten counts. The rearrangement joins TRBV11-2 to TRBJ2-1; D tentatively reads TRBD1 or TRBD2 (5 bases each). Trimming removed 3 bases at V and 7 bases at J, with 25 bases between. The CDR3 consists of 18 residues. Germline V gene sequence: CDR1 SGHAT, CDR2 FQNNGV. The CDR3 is CASSFRGRLVDSSNEQFF. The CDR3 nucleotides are TGTGCCAGCAGCTTTAGGGGCCGGCTAGTGGACTCCTCTAATGAGCAGTTCTTC.

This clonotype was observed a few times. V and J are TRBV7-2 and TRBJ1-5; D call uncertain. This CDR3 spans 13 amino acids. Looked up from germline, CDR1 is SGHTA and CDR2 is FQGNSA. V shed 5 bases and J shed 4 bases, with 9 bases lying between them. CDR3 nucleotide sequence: TGTGCCAGCAGCCGCGGACGGAATCAGCCCCAGCATTTT. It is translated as CASSRGRNQPQHF.

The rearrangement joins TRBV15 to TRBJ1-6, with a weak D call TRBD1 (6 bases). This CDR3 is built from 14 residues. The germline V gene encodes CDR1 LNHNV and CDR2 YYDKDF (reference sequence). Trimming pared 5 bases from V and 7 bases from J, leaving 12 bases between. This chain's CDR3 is CATSFGQINSPLHF. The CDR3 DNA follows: TGTGCCACCAGCTTCGGACAGATCAATTCACCCCTCCACTTT.